Presented here are 19 T cell receptor beta chains from one specimen sequenced in a study of blood T cell repertoires in COVID-19. The table came from immunoSEQ multiplex PCR; TCRdb's copy has only in-frame clones and leaves some out. The sample records around 190,000 clones, 75% to 85% being singletons. The sample was peripheral blood. The receptor source for this set is a human donor in a cohort sampled during active COVID-19.

Here the CDR3 reads CASRPGEPYNEQFF. The CDR3 DNA reads as TGCGCCAGCAGACCAGGGGAGCCCTACAATGAGCAGTTCTTC. This chain connects TRBV5-1 to TRBJ2-1, with D perhaps matching TRBD1 (6 bases). CDR3 length: 14 residues. Germline V gene lookup returns CDR1 SGHRS and CDR2 YFSETQ. Trimming cost V 5 bases and J 2 bases, with 11 bases left between them.

V usage is TRBV15 and J usage is TRBJ2-7, with 14 bases lining up with TRBD2. This CDR3 has 18 amino acids. The V segment lost 2 bases and the J segment 7 bases; nucleotides outside the gene matches: 13. Germline V gives CDR1 LNHNV, CDR2 YYDKDF (reference sequence). The CDR3 DNA follows: TGTGCCACCAGCAGACTTCCCCCGGGACTAGCGGGAGTTCGGGAGCAGTACTTC. Amino acids: CATSRLPPGLAGVREQYF.

V and J are TRBV7-2 and TRBJ2-3; no reliable D call. CDR1 and CDR2 (germline): SGHTA, FQGNSA. Trimming took 4 bases from V and 6 from J, leaving 8 bases between them. The length of the CDR3 is 12 residues. CDR3 nucleotide sequence: TGTGCCAGCAGCTCTCAGAGGGATACGCAGTATTTT. Translating it yields CASSSQRDTQYF.

This clone occurred a few times. The chain employs TRBV4-1 and TRBJ1-2; 7 bases match TRBD1. The CDR3 contains 15 residues. CDR1 is MGHRA, CDR2 YSYEKL, per germline. With V trimmed by 1 base and J by 2 bases, 4 bases remained unmatched. DNA for the CDR3: TGCGCCAGCAGCCAAGCCTTGACAGGGAACTATGGCTACACCTTC. Translated: CASSQALTGNYGYTF.

The chain employs TRBV11-3 and TRBJ2-1; 14 bases line up with TRBD2. The trim removed 0 bases at V and 7 bases at J, leaving 2 bases unmatched. Germline V gene data show CDR1 as SGHNT and CDR2 as YENEEA. This CDR3 spans 16 amino acids. CDR3 in DNA: TGTGCCAGCAGCTTAGATGGGACTAGCGGGAGAAATGAGCAGTTCTTC. This codes for CASSLDGTSGRNEQFF.

The chain recombines TRBV11-2 with TRBJ1-2, with D hard to call. V lost 5 bases to trimming and J lost 4 bases, with 11 bases between them. Germline loops: CDR1 SGHAT, CDR2 FQNNGV. There are 13 residues in the CDR3. The CDR3 protein is CASSLPSSYGYTF. CDR3 DNA sequence: TGTGCCAGCAGCCTACCATCAAGCTATGGCTACACCTTC.

CDR3 coding DNA: TGTGCCACTACTCGAGCGGGAGGGCCTGTCGGGTCCTACAATGAGCAGTTCTTC. This codes for CATTRAGGPVGSYNEQFF. This chain uses TRBV28 with TRBJ2-1; 10 bases match TRBD2. The junction had 16 bases not matched to a gene; V was cut back by 10 bases and J by 1 base. The CDR3 has 18 amino acids. Germline-derived CDR1 and CDR2 are MDHEN and SYDVKM.

The rearrangement uses TRBV29-1 and TRBJ2-3; TRBD1 matches 8 bases. This CDR3 is 15 amino acids long. CDR1 is SQVTM, CDR2 ANQGSEA, per germline. The trim removed 3 bases at V and 4 bases at J, leaving 9 bases unmatched. The CDR3 sequence is CSVDRQGYGADTQYF. The CDR3 nucleotides are TGCAGCGTTGACCGACAGGGGTATGGGGCAGATACGCAGTATTTT.

V and J are TRBV29-1 and TRBJ2-3; 13 nucleotides agree with TRBD2. The CDR3 loop spans 14 amino acids. J was trimmed by 5 bases and V by 5 bases; bases with no gene match: 4. Germline lookup yields CDR1 SQVTM and CDR2 ANQGSEA. CDR3 amino acids: CSVPLAGGVDTQYF. CDR3 in DNA: TGCAGCGTTCCACTAGCGGGAGGGGTAGATACGCAGTATTTT.

The DNA for the CDR3 is TGTGCCAGCAGCTACTCGGGACTCACGGAGACCCAGTACTTC. Translated, it gives CASSYSGLTETQYF. The chain uses TRBV7-2 and TRBJ2-5; the D gene is possibly TRBD2 (6 bases). The CDR3 loop spans 14 amino acids. CDR1 is SGHTA, CDR2 FQGNSA, per germline. The V end was cut by 4 bases, the J end by 5 bases, with 14 bases between.

The J gene is TRBJ2-1, the V gene TRBV18; 7 bases align to TRBD1. This CDR3 is 16 amino acids long. Germline trimming cut 3 bases from V and 1 base from J; bases unmatched to any gene: 6. Germline V CDR1 and CDR2: KGHSH, LQKENI. CDR3 nucleotide sequence: TGTGCCAGCTCACCGAACCGGGACAGATCCTACAATGAGCAGTTCTTC. Protein: CASSPNRDRSYNEQFF. The full variable domain, completed using reference TRBV18 and TRBJ2-1, is NAGVMQNPRHLVRRRGQEARLRCSPMKGHSHVYWYRQLPEEGLKFMVYLQKENIIDESGMPKERFSAEFPKEGPSILRIQQVVRGDSAAYFCASSPNRDRSYNEQFFGPGTRLTVL.

The chain recombines TRBV4-1 with TRBJ2-5, with 7 nucleotides matching TRBD2. The CDR3 loop spans 15 amino acids. The germline V gene has CDR1 MGHRA and CDR2 YSYEKL. The V segment lost 0 bases and the J segment 5 bases; nucleotides outside the gene matches: 6. CDR3 sequence reads: CASSQEGQGGETQYF. The CDR3 nucleotides are TGCGCCAGCAGCCAAGAAGGGCAGGGAGGGGAGACCCAGTACTTC.

This clone was observed once. Here the CDR3 reads CASSPRQGSNEKLFF. CDR3 nucleotide sequence: TGTGCCAGCTCACCAAGACAGGGATCGAATGAAAAACTGTTTTTT. This chain links TRBV18 with TRBJ1-4; 7 nucleotides line up with TRBD1. CDR3 length: 15 amino acids. Germline-derived CDR1 and CDR2 are KGHSH and LQKENI. The V gene end was trimmed by 2 bases and the J gene end by 5 bases; junction bases not matched to a gene: 5.

The chain combines TRBV14 with TRBJ2-1; TRBD2 might be the D (5 bases). CDR1 and CDR2 from the germline V gene are SGHDN and FVKESK. With 5 bases removed from V and 3 bases from J, the gap between germline ends came to 11 bases. The CDR3 contains 14 residues. CDR3 nucleotides: TGTGCCAGCAGCGGCCGGGATTTCTACAATGAGCAGTTCTTC. It encodes CASSGRDFYNEQFF. Drawing the rest from reference TRBV14 and TRBJ2-1, the complete variable domain is EAGVTQFPSHSVIEKGQTVTLRCDPISGHDNLYWYRRVMGKEIKFLLHFVKESKQDESGMPNNRFLAERTGGTYSTLKVQPAELEDSGVYFCASSGRDFYNEQFFGPGTRLTVL.

This chain uses TRBV28 with TRBJ1-6; 8 nucleotides align to TRBD1. Per the germline V gene, CDR1 is MDHEN and CDR2 is SYDVKM. The J segment lost 5 bases and the V segment lost 5 bases, leaving 8 bases of the junction unmatched. The CDR3 is 16 amino acids. CDR3 sequence (DNA): TGTGCCAGCAGTCACACAAAGACAGGGGATAATTCACCCCTCCACTTT. Translating it yields CASSHTKTGDNSPLHF.

The rearrangement joins TRBV5-5 to TRBJ2-7; a weak D match, TRBD1 (6 bases). V was trimmed by 3 bases and J by 7 bases, leaving 20 bases between them. Germline V gene sequence: CDR1 SGHKS, CDR2 YYEKEE (reference sequence). CDR3 length equals 15 residues. CDR3 in DNA: TGTGCCAGCAGCTCATTGGGGGCAGACCCACGGGAGCAGTACTTC. Translated, it gives CASSSLGADPREQYF.

This clone was seen a few times. The chain has TRBV5-1 and TRBJ2-1; TRBD2 matches 11 bases. V lost 0 bases to trimming and J lost 9 bases; unmatched junction nucleotides: 11. CDR1 and CDR2 (germline): SGHRS, YFSETQ. The CDR3 is made up of 17 amino acids. As DNA, the CDR3 is TGCGCCAGCAGCTTGGCCCTAACTAGCGGGAGTTATGCTGAGCAGTTCTTC. This gives the protein CASSLALTSGSYAEQFF.

This clone turned up a few times. The V gene is TRBV28, the J gene TRBJ2-5; a weak D match, TRBD2 (5 bases). The germline gives CDR1 MDHEN, CDR2 SYDVKM. V lost 8 bases and J lost 9, with 22 bases in between. The CDR3 covers 14 residues. DNA for the CDR3: TGTGCCAGCCGCCCGGGGTCCGGAGTATTGGCCCAGTACTTC. This encodes CASRPGSGVLAQYF.

This rearrangement joins TRBV27 to TRBJ2-7, with D tentatively TRBD2 (6 bases). The V gene's germline CDR1 is MNHEY and CDR2 SMNVEV (reference sequence). The CDR3 length is 16 residues. Trimming took 5 bases from V and 3 from J, leaving 20 bases between them. The CDR3 coding sequence is TGTGCCAGCAGTCCCGCTTGGGGACTTTCCAACTACGAGCAGTACTTC. It translates to CASSPAWGLSNYEQYF.